The T cell receptor (beta chain) described here comes from a study of T cells in Graves' hyperthyroidism and ophthalmopathy. The germline V gene has CDR1 SNHLY and CDR2 FYNNEI. The V and J ends lost 10 bases and 8 bases, in that order; junction bases with no gene match: 11. CDR3 length: 14 residues. Study-level points and caveats: Blood also showed most of the thyroid clonotypes that were expanded above 0.001.

On this clonotype: Its antigen is as yet unknown.

RNA transcripts yielded amplified TCR beta CDR3 regions. First-round RT-PCR with HTBI primers amplified the TCR CDR3 region. One entry per CDR3 protein, called by TCRdb with MiXCR from the multiplex PCR reads. This sample yields 530,000 or so distinct CDR3 sequences, of which just over 45% are seen a single time; around 7.7% belongs to the top ten. It was considered stable Graves' hyperthyroidism when ophthalmopathy did not progress within 18 months. The sequenced sample was peripheral blood or thyroid tissue (not recorded which). The chain employs TRBV2 and TRBJ1-6; the match to TRBD1 covers 7 bases. The TCR sequence derives from a woman between 18 and 29 years old with Graves' hyperthyroidism. The CDR3 nucleotides are TGTGCCAACAAGGAGACAGGGAAGGATTCACCCCTCCACTTT. It yields the protein CANKETGKDSPLHF.